This TCR beta chain was sequenced during a study of molecular identifiers for immune sequencing clone quantification. Germline CDR1 MNHEY, CDR2 SMNVEV (reference sequence). V was shortened by 5 bases and J by 2 bases, with 16 bases between the two germline ends. The CDR3 consists of 15 residues. TCRdb called the PCR reads again in MiXCR, with one record for every CDR3 protein. The profile shows about 630,000 distinct CDR3 sequences, 25% of them singletons. What was sequenced was naive CD8+ T cells from blood, with Jurkat cell RNA spiked in. As to subset: FACS-sorted CD8+CD4-CCR7+CD45RA+ naive T cells. The chain employs TRBV27 and TRBJ2-7; D is perhaps TRBD2 (6 bases). This clonotype was obtained from a human donor in good health. Some libraries in this study had Jurkat cell RNA spiked in. CDR3 sequence reads: CASSPLLARPYEQYF. DNA of the CDR3: TGTGCCAGCAGTCCTCTCCTAGCGAGACCCTACGAGCAGTACTTC.